One sample yielded the 30 T cell receptor beta chains listed below, sequenced in a study of response to subunit inactivated influenza vaccine. TCRdb re-derived calls from the RT-PCR reads in MiXCR, one entry per CDR3 protein. The profile shows 300,000 to 350,000 distinct CDR3 sequences, roughly 22% of them singletons. This material consisted of PBMCs from blood, taken roughly 20 months after vaccination. The receptors were sampled from a man between 50 and 69 years old who received an inactivated influenza vaccine.

The CDR3 is CSAGWDGVHEQYF. In DNA, the CDR3 is TGCAGTGCTGGTTGGGACGGGGTCCACGAGCAGTACTTC. The chain combines TRBV20-1 with TRBJ2-7; D assignment may be TRBD1 or TRBD2 (5 bases each). There are 13 residues in the CDR3. The V and J ends lost 5 bases and 5 bases respectively, with 16 bases between them. Per the germline V gene, CDR1 is DFQATT and CDR2 is SNEGSKA (reference sequence).

There are a few counts of this clonotype. The V gene is TRBV6-5, the J gene TRBJ1-1, with D unclear. V lost 3 bases, J lost 3 bases, and 14 bases lay in between. This CDR3 comprises 15 residues. Germline V CDR1 and CDR2: MNHEY, SVGAGI. CDR3 DNA: TGTGCCAGCAGTTATGATTCGGGCCGGGACACTGAAGCTTTCTTT. Its translation is CASSYDSGRDTEAFF.

CDR3 region: CASSLVGSGAAEAFF. The CDR3 DNA reads as TGTGCCAGCAGTTTAGTGGGGTCGGGGGCTGCTGAAGCTTTCTTT. The chain employs TRBV12-3 or TRBV12-4 and TRBJ1-1; possibly TRBD1 for D (6 bases). V shed 1 base and J shed 6 bases, with 15 bases lying between them. This CDR3 has 15 amino acids.

The chain carries TRBV4-3 and TRBJ2-3; 8 nucleotides match TRBD2. The germline V gene has CDR1 LGHNA and CDR2 YSLEER. Losses at the gene ends were 0 bases for V and 4 bases for J; bases not matched to a gene: 3. This CDR3 is 15 amino acids long. This chain's CDR3 is CASSQDRGGADTQYF. As DNA, the CDR3 is TGCGCCAGCAGCCAAGATCGGGGGGGAGCAGATACGCAGTATTTT.

The sample holds a few counts of this clonotype. The rearrangement joins TRBV2 to TRBJ1-2; the match to TRBD1 covers 9 bases. CDR1 SNHLY and CDR2 FYNNEI come from the germline V gene. J gave up 7 bases and V 2 bases, and 2 bases lay outside the gene matches. The CDR3 loop spans 13 amino acids. The CDR3 loop reads CASSERDRAGYTF. CDR3 DNA sequence: TGTGCCAGCAGTGAACGGGACAGGGCTGGCTACACCTTC.

This clonotype was found a few times. V is TRBV15 and J is TRBJ1-4, with 7 bases matching TRBD1. V lost 1 base to trimming and J lost 6 bases; unmatched junction nucleotides: 5. CDR1 LNHNV and CDR2 YYDKDF come from the germline V gene (reference sequence). The CDR3 has 15 residues. The CDR3 coding sequence is TGTGCCACCAGCAGAGCCCGGGACAGCTATGAAAAACTGTTTTTT. This translates into CATSRARDSYEKLFF.

The chain is built from TRBV12-3 or TRBV12-4 and TRBJ1-6, with 7 bases identical to TRBD1. V gave up 3 bases and J gave up 4 bases; unmatched junction bases: 6. The CDR3 is made up of 16 amino acids. This CDR3 reads CASSLGGDSYNSPLHF. The DNA for the CDR3 is TGTGCCAGCAGTTTGGGCGGGGACAGTTATAATTCACCCCTCCACTTT.

The chain employs TRBV28 and TRBJ1-1; 8 bases align to TRBD1. This CDR3 region has 14 residues. Losses at the gene ends were 6 bases for V and 1 base for J; bases not matched to a gene: 4. From germline, CDR1 is MDHEN and CDR2 SYDVKM. CDR3 sequence (DNA): TGTGCCAGCAGACAAGGGACAGGGAACACTGAAGCTTTCTTT. It encodes CASRQGTGNTEAFF.

This clonotype was seen a few times. The gene calls are TRBV5-6 and TRBJ1-3; the match to TRBD1 covers 7 bases. CDR1 and CDR2 from the germline V gene are SGHDT and YYEEEE. This CDR3 is 16 amino acids long. V trimming: 0 bases; J trimming: 4 bases; junction bases outside the gene matches: 7. DNA for the CDR3: TGTGCCAGCAGCTTGGTCGGGACAGTCACGGGAAACACCATATATTTT. Translating gives CASSLVGTVTGNTIYF.

In this sample, this clonotype turned up a few times. The chain is built from TRBV4-2 and TRBJ1-5, with D hard to call. Germline V gene sequence: CDR1 LGHNA, CDR2 YNFKEQ. V was pared by 3 bases and J by 3 bases, with 12 bases between. This CDR3 comprises 15 residues. CDR3 in DNA: TGTGCCAGCAGCCAGAGGCGTGGGCTCAATCAGCCCCAGCATTTT. Its protein product is CASSQRRGLNQPQHF.

The chain links TRBV5-1 to TRBJ1-5; 7 nucleotides align to TRBD1. The germline CDR1 and CDR2 sequences are SGHRS and YFSETQ. Unmatched junction bases numbered 5, after V lost 4 bases and J lost 4 bases. This CDR3 has 14 residues. The CDR3 here is CASSKGTANQPQHF. Here the CDR3 DNA reads TGCGCCAGCAGCAAAGGGACAGCTAATCAGCCCCAGCATTTT.

This clonotype has more than one count but fewer than ten. The V call is TRBV10-3, the J call TRBJ1-1; possibly TRBD1 for D (6 bases). CDR3 length equals 15 residues. Germline V gene sequence: CDR1 ENHRY, CDR2 SYGVKD. The V and J ends lost 4 bases and 5 bases respectively, with 17 bases between them. CDR3 sequence reads: CAISGRQVLGTEAFF. CDR3 DNA: TGTGCCATCAGTGGGAGACAGGTCTTGGGGACTGAAGCTTTCTTT.

This clonotype was counted only a few times. The V call is TRBV20-1, the J call TRBJ2-7; no reliable D call. Germline CDR1 is DFQATT and CDR2 is SNEGSKA (reference sequence). The CDR3 runs to 12 residues. V was cut by 7 bases and J by 5 bases, with 15 bases left in between. The CDR3 region is CSVLDHSHEQYF. The CDR3 DNA reads as TGCAGTGTTTTGGACCACAGCCACGAGCAGTACTTC.

This chain joins TRBV5-4 and TRBJ2-5, with TRBD2 as a possible D gene (6 bases). Looked up from germline, CDR1 is SGHNT and CDR2 is YYREEE (reference sequence). This CDR3 contains 13 residues. V lost 0 bases and J 9 bases, leaving 12 bases between the germline ends. CDR3 residues: CASSLGRERAQYF. DNA for the CDR3: TGTGCCAGCAGCTTGGGTCGGGAGAGGGCCCAGTACTTC.

The sample holds a few counts of this clonotype. V and J are TRBV10-3 and TRBJ2-7; the D gene is possibly TRBD2 (6 bases). Germline V lookup: CDR1 ENHRY, CDR2 SYGVKD. V was cut by 4 bases and J by 0 bases, with 16 bases left in between. The length of the CDR3 is 16 residues. CDR3 DNA: TGTGCCATCAGTGGCTCCACTCTAGCGTCCTCCTACGAGCAGTACTTC. Translated: CAISGSTLASSYEQYF.

The V call is TRBV29-1, the J call TRBJ2-5; D gene uncertain. The germline V gene has CDR1 SQVTM and CDR2 ANQGSEA. V was trimmed by 0 bases and J by 4 bases, leaving 12 bases between them. The CDR3 runs to 14 residues. CDR3 bases: TGCAGCGTTGAAGATCTTGACTCCTTAGAGACCCAGTACTTC. This translates into CSVEDLDSLETQYF.

The gene calls are TRBV7-2 and TRBJ1-4, with D maybe TRBD1 (6 bases). V lost 5 bases and J 7 bases, leaving 20 bases between the germline ends. The germline gives CDR1 SGHTA, CDR2 FQGNSA. This CDR3 spans 16 amino acids. For the CDR3, the DNA is TGTGCCAGCAGCCAGCTGCCGGACAGTACAATTGAAAAACTGTTTTTT. Translated, it gives CASSQLPDSTIEKLFF. The variable domain in full, completed from reference TRBV7-2 and TRBJ1-4, reads GAGVSQSPSNKVTEKGKDVELRCDPISGHTALYWYRQSLGQGLEFLIYFQGNSAPDKSGLPSDRFSAERTGGSVSTLTIQRTQQEDSAVYLCASSQLPDSTIEKLFFGSGTQLSVL.

This clonotype was detected many times. The V and J genes are TRBV7-9 and TRBJ1-1, with D unresolved. Germline V lookup: CDR1 SEHNR, CDR2 FQNEAQ (reference sequence). There are 15 residues in the CDR3. V gave up 3 bases and J gave up 0 bases, with 11 bases separating them. The CDR3 DNA sequence: TGTGCCAGCAGCTTTTTCGGGGAGGTGAACACTGAAGCTTTCTTT. It specifies CASSFFGEVNTEAFF.

The gene calls are TRBV7-9 and TRBJ1-4, with a weak D call TRBD1 (6 bases). CDR1 is SEHNR, CDR2 FQNEAQ, per germline (reference sequence). Trimming took 5 bases from V and 0 from J, leaving 10 bases between them. This CDR3 spans 15 amino acids. The CDR3 nucleotides are TGTGCCAGCAGCGCAGGGGTAGCAACTAATGAAAAACTGTTTTTT. As protein: CASSAGVATNEKLFF.

V usage is TRBV18 and J usage is TRBJ1-2, with 8 bases identical to TRBD1. The length of the CDR3 is 15 residues. Germline CDR1 reads KGHSH; CDR2 reads LQKENI. V was clipped by 3 bases and J by 4 bases; unmatched bases: 7. The CDR3 DNA follows: TGTGCCAGCTCACCCAACCCGGGACAGGCCTATGGCTACACCTTC. It codes for CASSPNPGQAYGYTF.

This clonotype was seen many times. The chain uses TRBV7-9 and TRBJ1-5, with D possibly matching TRBD1 (5 bases). The CDR3 consists of 15 residues. Per germline, CDR1 SEHNR and CDR2 FQNEAQ (reference sequence). Trimming removed 3 bases at V and 1 base at J, with 10 bases between. Here the CDR3 reads CASSFGTVSNQPQHF. CDR3 DNA sequence: TGTGCCAGCAGCTTTGGGACCGTGAGCAATCAGCCCCAGCATTTT. The variable domain in full, with the rest retrieved from reference TRBV7-9 and TRBJ1-5, is DTGVSQNPRHKITKRGQNVTFRCDPISEHNRLYWYRQTLGQGPEFLTYFQNEAQLEKSRLLSDRFSAERPKGSFSTLEIQRTEQGDSAMYLCASSFGTVSNQPQHFGDGTRLSIL.

The chain recombines TRBV12-3 or TRBV12-4 with TRBJ2-2; D possibly corresponds to TRBD1 (6 bases). V lost 1 base, J lost 6 bases, and 12 bases lay in between. This CDR3 has 15 residues. Here the CDR3 DNA reads TGTGCCAGCAGTTTAGGGGTCACAGGGCCCGGGGAGCTGTTTTTT. It translates to CASSLGVTGPGELFF.

This clonotype has only a few counts. The chain has TRBV2 and TRBJ1-1, with 12 bases identical to TRBD1. The CDR3 has 15 amino acids. CDR1 SNHLY and CDR2 FYNNEI come from the germline V gene. J was trimmed by 7 bases and V by 5 bases; bases with no gene match: 8. CDR3 sequence reads: CASSNPGQGAGEAFF. The CDR3 region has the DNA TGTGCCAGCAGTAATCCGGGACAGGGGGCCGGTGAAGCTTTCTTT.

The J gene is TRBJ1-3, the V gene TRBV12-3 or TRBV12-4, with 7 nucleotides matching TRBD1. This CDR3 region has 15 residues. V was clipped by 6 bases and J by 0 bases; unmatched bases: 5. The CDR3 region has the DNA TGTGCCAGCAGAACCGGGACAGCCTCTGGAAACACCATATATTTT. It codes for CASRTGTASGNTIYF.

This clonotype occurred a few times. The rearrangement joins TRBV7-9 to TRBJ2-3; TRBD2 agrees at 8 bases. This CDR3 contains 16 residues. Germline V gene data show CDR1 as SEHNR and CDR2 as FQNEAQ (reference sequence). V dropped 2 bases and J dropped 5; count of bases not matched to a gene: 9. The CDR3 nucleotides read TGTGCCAGCAGCTTATGGGCGGGAGGACGAGTAGATACGCAGTATTTT. Encoded protein: CASSLWAGGRVDTQYF.

Of note for this clonotype: Since no conserved phenylalanine or tryptophan closes the CDR3, a read error is the likely cause. This sequence joins TRBV10-3 and TRBJ2-5; TRBD2 matches at 10 bases. The ends lost 5 bases at V and 5 bases at J; junction bases unmatched: 14. Germline V CDR1 and CDR2: ENHRY, SYGVKD. CDR3 length: 17 amino acids. The CDR3 DNA reads as TGTGCCATCAGTCCTACGGGGAGCGGGGGGGCCGGTGAGACCCAGTACTCC. Amino acids: CAISPTGSGGAGETQYS.

This clonotype showed up just a few times. The chain uses TRBV5-6 and TRBJ2-7, with D hard to call. Germline-derived CDR1 and CDR2 are SGHDT and YYEEEE. The V end lost 6 bases, the J end lost 5 bases, and 3 bases lay between the germline ends. This CDR3 region has 9 residues. Written as DNA, the CDR3 is TGTGCCAGCATCGACGAGCAGTACTTC. Protein product: CASIDEQYF.

This clonotype came up a few times. The V call is TRBV28, the J call TRBJ2-7; TRBD2 matches 8 bases. Unmatched junction bases numbered 12, after V lost 6 bases and J lost 2 bases. Looked up from germline, CDR1 is MDHEN and CDR2 is SYDVKM. This CDR3 comprises 16 residues. The CDR3 nucleotides are TGTGCCAGCAGGAGACTCAGCGGGAGCCCGGCCTACGAGCAGTACTTC. Its protein is CASRRLSGSPAYEQYF.

This rearrangement joins TRBV2 to TRBJ2-5, with D maybe TRBD2 (8 bases). The germline V and J ends were trimmed by 7 bases and 14 bases, with 23 bases remaining between them. This CDR3 region has 13 residues. CDR1 SNHLY and CDR2 FYNNEI come from the germline V gene. Here the CDR3 reads CASNSGGGTEFYF. DNA of the CDR3: TGTGCCAGCAACAGCGGGGGCGGGACAGAATTTTACTTC.

The rearrangement links TRBV5-1 to TRBJ2-3; TRBD2 matches at 13 bases. CDR1 is SGHRS, CDR2 YFSETQ, per germline. Unmatched junction bases numbered 1, after V lost 7 bases and J lost 5 bases. The CDR3 length is 13 residues. CDR3 nucleotides: TGCGCCAGCGGACTAGCGGGAGAAGATACGCAGTATTTT. Translating gives CASGLAGEDTQYF. Full variable domain (remainder filled in from reference TRBV5-1 and TRBJ2-3): KAGVTQTPRYLIKTRGQQVTLSCSPISGHRSVSWYQQTPGQGLQFLFEYFSETQRNKGNFPGRFSGRQFSNSRSEMNVSTLELGDSALYLCASGLAGEDTQYFGPGTRLTVL.